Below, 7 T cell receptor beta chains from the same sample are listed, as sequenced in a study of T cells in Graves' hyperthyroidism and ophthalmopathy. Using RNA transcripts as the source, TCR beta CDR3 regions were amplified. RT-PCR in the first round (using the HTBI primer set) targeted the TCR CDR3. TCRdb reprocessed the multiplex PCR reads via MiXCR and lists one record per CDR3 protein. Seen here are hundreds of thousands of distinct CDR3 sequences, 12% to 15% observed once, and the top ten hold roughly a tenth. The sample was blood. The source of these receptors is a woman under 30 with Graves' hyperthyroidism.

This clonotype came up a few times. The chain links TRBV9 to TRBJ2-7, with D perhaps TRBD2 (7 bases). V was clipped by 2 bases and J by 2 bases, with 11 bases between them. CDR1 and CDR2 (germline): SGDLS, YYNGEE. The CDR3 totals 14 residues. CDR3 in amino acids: CASSVGGPAYEQYF. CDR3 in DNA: TGTGCCAGCAGCGTGGGGGGGCCGGCCTACGAGCAGTACTTC.

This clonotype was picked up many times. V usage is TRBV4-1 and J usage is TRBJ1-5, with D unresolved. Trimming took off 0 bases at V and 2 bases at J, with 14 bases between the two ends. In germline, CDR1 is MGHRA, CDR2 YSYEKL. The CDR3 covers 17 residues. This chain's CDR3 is CASSQDSLLLGNQPQHF. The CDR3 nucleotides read TGCGCCAGCAGCCAAGATTCGCTTCTCCTTGGCAATCAGCCCCAGCATTTT.

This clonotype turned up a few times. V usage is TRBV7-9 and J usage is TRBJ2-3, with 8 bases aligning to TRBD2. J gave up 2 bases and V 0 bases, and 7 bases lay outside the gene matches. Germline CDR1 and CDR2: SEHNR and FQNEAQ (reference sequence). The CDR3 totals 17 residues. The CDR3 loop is CASSLAGSGRPTDTQYF. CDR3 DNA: TGTGCCAGCAGCTTAGCCGGCAGCGGGAGACCCACAGATACGCAGTATTTT.

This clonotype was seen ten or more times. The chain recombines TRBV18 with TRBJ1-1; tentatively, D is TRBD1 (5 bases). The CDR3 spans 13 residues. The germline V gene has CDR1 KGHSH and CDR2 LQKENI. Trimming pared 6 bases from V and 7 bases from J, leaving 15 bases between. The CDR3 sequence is CASSPGGLIEAFF. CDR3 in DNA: TGTGCCAGCTCCCCGGGGGGACTCATTGAAGCTTTCTTT.

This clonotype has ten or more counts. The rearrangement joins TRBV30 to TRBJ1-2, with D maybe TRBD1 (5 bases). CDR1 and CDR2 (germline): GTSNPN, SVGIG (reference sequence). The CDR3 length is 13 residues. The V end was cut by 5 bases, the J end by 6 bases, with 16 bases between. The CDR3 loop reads CAWEGLAWNGYTF. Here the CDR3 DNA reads TGTGCCTGGGAGGGGCTCGCCTGGAATGGCTACACCTTC. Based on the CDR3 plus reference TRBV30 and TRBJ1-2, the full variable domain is SQTIHQWPATLVQPVGSPLSLECTVEGTSNPNLYWYRQAAGRGLQLLFYSVGIGQISSEVPQNLSASRPQDRQFILSSKKLLLSDSGFYLCAWEGLAWNGYTFGSGTRLTVV.

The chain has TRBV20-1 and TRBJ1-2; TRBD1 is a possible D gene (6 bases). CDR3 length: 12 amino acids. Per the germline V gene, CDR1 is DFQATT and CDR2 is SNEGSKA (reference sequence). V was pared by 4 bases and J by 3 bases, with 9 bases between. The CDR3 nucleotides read TGCAGTGCTACGGACAGAGACTATGGCTACACCTTC. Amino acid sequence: CSATDRDYGYTF.

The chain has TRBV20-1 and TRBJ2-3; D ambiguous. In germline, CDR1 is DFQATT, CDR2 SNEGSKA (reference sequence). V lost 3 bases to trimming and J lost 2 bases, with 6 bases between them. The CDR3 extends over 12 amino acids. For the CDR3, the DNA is TGCAGTGCTAGCGACCACACAGATACGCAGTATTTT. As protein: CSASDHTDTQYF.